These T cell receptor beta chains were read from a single sample in a study of identical twins. TCRdb used MiXCR to reprocess the 5' RACE reads, holding one entry per CDR3 protein. Counted here are 500,000 to 700,000 distinct CDR3 sequences, just over 7% occurring once; the ten biggest clones make up roughly 1.6%. The same data also contributed to another study, on yellow fever vaccine responses in identical twins.

Sequencing was performed on PBMCs. The receptors were sampled from a woman under 30 in good health. Each CDR3 is given with its conserved first and last residue. A D gene is named only where the DNA matches it firmly. Only part of the rows carry a size: once, few, many, or a class if the clone is expanded.

d_gene	v_gene	j_gene	abundance	CDR3aa	CDR3nt
TRBD1	TRBV7-8	TRBJ2-7	-	CASSRTSGTGGSYEQYF	TGTGCCAGCAGCCGCACAAGTGGGACAGGGGGCTCCTACGAGCAGTACTTC
TRBD2	TRBV5-1	TRBJ2-3	many	CASSLTSGERTDTQYF	TGCGCCAGCAGCTTGACTAGCGGGGAACGCACAGATACGCAGTATTTT
TRBD2	TRBV7-6	TRBJ2-7	few	CASSLWGNSGRAISYEQYF	TGTGCCAGCAGCTTATGGGGGAATAGCGGGAGGGCTATCTCCTACGAGCAGTACTTC
TRBD2	TRBV5-1	TRBJ2-3	many	CASSPRGSGDSTKQYF	TGCGCCAGCAGCCCCCGTGGTAGCGGGGATTCAACAAAGCAGTATTTT
TRBD2	TRBV4-2	TRBJ2-7	-	CASSQDRTSRIYEQYF	TGTGCCAGCAGCCAAGACCGGACTAGCAGAATCTACGAGCAGTACTTC
-	TRBV20-1	TRBJ2-1	-	CSVPNKFF	TGCAGTGTTCCCAATAAGTTCTTC
TRBD2	TRBV20-1	TRBJ2-1	few	CSVRVGLAGNEQFF	TGCAGTGTAAGGGTTGGGCTAGCGGGCAATGAGCAGTTCTTC
TRBD2	TRBV6-1	TRBJ2-2	many	CASSSGSGGNTGELFF	TGTGCCAGCAGTAGTGGTAGCGGGGGGAACACCGGGGAGCTGTTTTTT
-	TRBV9	TRBJ2-2	few	CASSITSGELFF	TGTGCCAGCAGCATAACATCCGGGGAGCTGTTTTTT
TRBD2	TRBV4-2	TRBJ2-4	many	CASSPGVAGRSLAKNIQYF	TGTGCCAGCAGCCCTGGGGTAGCGGGACGCTCACTAGCCAAAAACATTCAGTACTTC
TRBD2	TRBV3-1	TRBJ2-1	few	CASSQNPGLAGGNEQFF	TGTGCCAGCAGCCAAAATCCGGGACTAGCGGGTGGCAATGAGCAGTTCTTC
TRBD1	TRBV6-1	TRBJ1-4	many	CASGQAPLDEKLFF	TGTGCCAGCGGACAGGCGCCACTGGATGAAAAACTGTTTTTT
-	TRBV7-9	TRBJ1-2	many	CASSFSTIPQGHGYTF	TGTGCCAGCAGCTTTTCGACCATCCCCCAGGGTCATGGCTACACCTTC
TRBD2	TRBV5-1	TRBJ2-2	-	CASSRNGRANTGELFF	TGCGCCAGCAGCCGAAACGGGAGGGCCAACACCGGGGAGCTGTTTTTT
-	TRBV20-1	TRBJ1-1	few	CSARGSPQNTEAFF	TGCAGTGCTAGAGGCTCACCTCAGAACACTGAAGCTTTCTTT
TRBD1	TRBV5-1	TRBJ2-7	few	CASSLVYRGRSVEQYF	TGCGCCAGCAGCTTGGTATACAGGGGGCGTTCGGTGGAGCAGTACTTC
-	TRBV6-5	TRBJ2-1	many	CASSYQGRTYNEQFF	TGTGCCAGCAGTTACCAGGGGAGGACCTACAATGAGCAGTTCTTC
TRBD2	TRBV12-3/TRBV12-4	TRBJ2-1	many	CASSLTVAGSEQFF	TGTGCCAGCAGTTTGACGGTAGCGGGAAGTGAGCAGTTCTTC
TRBD2	TRBV7-3	TRBJ2-3	-	CASSPKPRLAGVSADTQYF	TGTGCCAGCAGCCCGAAACCGCGACTAGCGGGAGTGAGCGCAGATACGCAGTATTTT
-	TRBV7-6	TRBJ2-1	few	CASSRDPFF	TGTGCCAGCAGCCGGGACCCGTTCTTC
TRBD2	TRBV12-3/TRBV12-4	TRBJ2-7	many	CASSLRLAGAQGEQYF	TGTGCCAGCAGTTTAAGACTAGCGGGTGCCCAGGGGGAGCAGTACTTC
TRBD2	TRBV12-3/TRBV12-4	TRBJ2-1	many	CASRVGLAGINEQFF	TGTGCCAGCAGAGTCGGACTAGCGGGAATCAATGAGCAGTTCTTC
-	TRBV5-1	TRBJ1-1	many	CASSLDPHQGLNTEAFF	TGCGCCAGCAGCTTAGACCCGCACCAGGGTCTGAACACTGAAGCTTTCTTT
-	TRBV11-2	TRBJ2-1	-	CPSRRERALNEQFF	TGTCCCAGCAGGCGAGAAAGGGCCCTCAATGAGCAGTTCTTC
-	TRBV15	TRBJ2-1	-	CATSRDLVVSRSPNEQFF	TGTGCCACCAGCAGAGATTTAGTAGTTTCTAGATCTCCCAATGAGCAGTTCTTC
-	TRBV6-8	TRBJ2-3	few	CASSYSGPYF	TGTGCCAGCAGTTACTCGGGGCCGTATTTT
TRBD1	TRBV28	TRBJ2-1	once	CASSFQQGRGNNEQFF	TGTGCCAGCAGTTTCCAACAGGGGCGTGGGAACAATGAGCAGTTCTTC
-	TRBV27	TRBJ2-5	-	CASSPRGKETQNF	TGTGCCAGCAGTCCCCGGGGCAAAGAGACCCAGAACTTC
-	TRBV12-3/TRBV12-4	TRBJ1-5	few	CASSFIIGPQHF	TGTGCCAGCAGTTTTATAATCGGGCCCCAGCATTTT
TRBD2	TRBV2	TRBJ2-1	few	CASSLRLAGLYNEQFF	TGTGCCAGCAGCCTCCGACTAGCGGGACTATACAATGAGCAGTTCTTC
TRBD2	TRBV20-1	TRBJ2-4	-	CSARRREKYIPYF	TGCAGTGCTAGGCGGCGGGAGAAATACATTCCGTACTTC
TRBD1	TRBV15	TRBJ2-3	-	CATSRSKDRSTDTQYF	TGTGCCACCAGCAGATCCAAGGACAGGAGCACAGATACGCAGTATTTT
TRBD2	TRBV5-1	TRBJ2-7	-	CASSLEAGAAEQYF	TGCGCCAGCAGCTTGGAGGCGGGAGCGGCCGAGCAGTACTTC
TRBD2	TRBV20-1	TRBJ2-7	few	CSARLIAGGYEQYF	TGCAGTGCTAGACTTATAGCGGGAGGCTACGAGCAGTACTTC
TRBD1	TRBV3-1	TRBJ2-5	few	CASSYTTGGGETQYF	TGTGCCAGCAGCTACACGACAGGGGGCGGTGAGACCCAGTACTTC
TRBD2	TRBV7-8	TRBJ2-1	few	CASAAASGNNEQFF	TGTGCCAGCGCGGCGGCTAGCGGGAACAATGAGCAGTTCTTC
TRBD2	TRBV20-1	TRBJ2-5	many	CSATLAGVQETQYF	TGCAGTGCTACGCTAGCGGGGGTACAAGAGACCCAGTACTTC
-	TRBV19	TRBJ2-3	once	CASSIRTTRSTDTQYF	TGTGCCAGTAGTATTAGGACTACCCGAAGCACAGATACGCAGTATTTT
TRBD1	TRBV12-3/TRBV12-4	TRBJ2-2	-	CASSPDRAAGELFF	TGTGCCAGCAGCCCCGACAGGGCGGCCGGGGAGCTGTTTTTT
-	TRBV10-3	TRBJ1-1	few	CAISASQGKNTEAFF	TGTGCCATCAGTGCGTCCCAGGGCAAGAACACTGAAGCTTTCTTT
TRBD2	TRBV6-5	TRBJ2-3	few	CASSYSSSGSEADTQYF	TGTGCCAGCAGTTACTCGTCTAGCGGGAGCGAGGCAGATACGCAGTATTTT
-	TRBV7-9	TRBJ2-3	few	CASSSQGTSTDTQYF	TGTGCCAGCAGTTCACAGGGGACTAGCACAGATACGCAGTATTTT
-	TRBV12-3/TRBV12-4	TRBJ2-3	few	CASSLTSTTDTQYF	TGTGCCAGCAGTTTAACTAGTACGACAGATACGCAGTATTTT
-	TRBV4-2	TRBJ1-1	-	CASSQDRDTRNTEAFF	TGTGCCAGCAGCCAAGATCGTGACACAAGAAACACTGAAGCTTTCTTT
TRBD1	TRBV6-1	TRBJ1-2	-	CASSPTGTGYFANGYTF	TGTGCCAGCAGCCCAACCGGGACAGGGTATTTTGCGAATGGCTACACCTTC
-	TRBV10-3	TRBJ2-6	-	CAGGTSLSGANVLTF	TGTGCCGGGGGGACGTCTCTCTCTGGGGCCAACGTCCTGACTTTC
-	TRBV21-1	TRBJ1-4	many	CASSRKTGTAEKLFF	TGTGCCAGCAGCAGAAAGACAGGGACGGCCGAAAAACTGTTTTTT
-	TRBV7-9	TRBJ1-2	many	CASSLVGGGYTF	TGTGCCAGCAGCTTAGTGGGTGGTGGCTACACCTTC
-	TRBV12-3/TRBV12-4	TRBJ2-1	-	CAICLAATGTTTYNEQFF	TGTGCCATCTGTTTAGCCGCCACCGGGACAACTACCTACAATGAGCAGTTCTTC
TRBD2	TRBV4-1	TRBJ2-1	many	CASSHPGLKAGAGYYEQFF	TGCGCCAGCAGCCATCCGGGACTGAAAGCGGGAGCGGGATATTACGAGCAGTTCTTC
TRBD2	TRBV7-9	TRBJ2-1	-	CASTPQLAGFYNEQFF	TGTGCCAGCACCCCTCAACTAGCGGGGTTCTACAATGAGCAGTTCTTC
-	TRBV27	TRBJ1-6	few	CASSTRQNSPLHF	TGTGCCAGCAGTACAAGACAGAATTCACCCCTCCACTTT